This T cell receptor beta chain was identified during a study of blood T cells in healthy people across ages (dated by TCRdb to 2013 to 2016). Background for the entire study: In model experiments, template switching captured about one uniquely barcoded TCR beta cDNA molecule for every two T cells. Four age groups were formed from the donors: young (average about 16 years), middle-aged (approximately 42), aged (about 62) and long-lived (around 80). Two additional independent replicas of 1 million unique cDNA reads from the same blood draw were analyzed for two donors (one aged 18 to 30 and one aged 80 or older). Using deep sequencing normalized with unique cDNA molecular identifiers, the study measured how TCR beta repertoire diversity changes with age. To avoid experimental bias, donors of different ages were spread randomly across the sequencing lanes. What the study reported, not specific to this receptor: A strong correlation was found between observed TCR beta diversity and the percentage of naive T cells measured by flow cytometry. Total diversity estimates from one million sequenced T cells were considered lower bounds and underestimates. The long-lived group showed more naive CD4+ T cells, fewer expanded clones and increased TCR diversity than the aged group, suggesting age selection. The CMV infection status of donors was not known, potentially confounding age-related changes in expanded clonotypes. Observed TCR beta diversity per million T cells fell roughly linearly with age, and a significant reduction was already apparent by age around 44. Since profiling was done on bulk unsorted PBMCs, naive and antigen-experienced compartments could not be conclusively compared.

The donors were 40 or so Caucasian individuals from Russia, aged roughly 6 to 100 years, who were systemically healthy. Approximately 9.7 milliliters of peripheral blood were drawn from each donor into EDTA-treated Vacutainer tubes. Ficoll-Paque density-gradient centrifugation was used to isolate PBMCs, with at least 7 million obtained per sample. Total RNA was extracted from PBMCs with Trizol reagent, with at least 6 micrograms obtained per sample. The percentages of naive CD45RAhigh/CD27high T cells were determined by flow cytometry on a PBMC aliquot from every donor. Including the terminal cysteine and phenylalanine, the CDR3 comprises 15 residues. Solely the CDR3 DNA is kept, with 45 bases framed from the first base. V is reduced by 7 bases and J by 0 bases, leaving a spacing of 10 bases between them. According to the germline V gene (reference sequence), CDR1 reads SEHNR and CDR2 reads FQNEAQ.

Preparation of the library involved 5' RACE. Sequencing used an Illumina HiSeq 2500. A second PCR of about 6 to 11 cycles was performed with a sample-barcoded 5' primer and a J-beta primer mix. Each TCR beta cDNA molecule received a unique molecular identifier from a template-switch 5' adaptor carrying 12 random nucleotides. Each sample yielded at least 3 million CDR3-containing paired-end reads. All of the RNA was converted into first-strand cDNA using the Mint cDNA synthesis kit, with a TRBC-specific oligonucleotide serving as the primer. After uracil-DNA glycosylase treatment, a first 18-cycle PCR used universal primers M1SS and BC2_uni_R on all cDNA. Processing in the source paper ran as follows. For normalization, 1 million high-quality reads were randomly selected from each sample, with every read carrying a distinct molecular identifier. Reads sharing molecular identifiers were discarded rather than binned into consensus sequences. MiTCR, run with a Q25 quality threshold and the strictest error-elimination algorithm, handled CDR3 identification, clonotype clustering and error correction. A nonparametric unseen species model with Euler transformation was used to estimate a lower bound on total TCR beta diversity. Using fastp at Q25 and MiXCR, TCRdb reprocessed the public reads and kept productive beta chains. Rows are combined by CDR3 protein, so each entry shows the most common genes and DNA. These V and J calls originate from TCRdb's pipeline instead of the authors' own analysis. Across this sample there are 550,000 to 600,000 distinct CDR3 sequences, with about 26% seen only once. 15% to 20% of the sample comes from the top ten.

Points on this clonotype: Its target antigen remains unknown. The record has no base qualities; no much larger clone is one base away.

Sequencing input: blood. In this chain, TRBV7-9 is recombined with TRBJ2-6; the D gene cannot be named for sure. This receptor was taken from a woman aged 70-85 years in good health. Here is the DNA: TGTGCCAGCAACCTCGGAAGCTCTGGGGCCAACGTCCTGACTTTC. It translates to CASNLGSSGANVLTF.